Each of the 25 T cell receptor beta chains below was sequenced from the same sample in a study of glioma-infiltrating T cells. TCR alpha and beta CDR3 regions were amplified from RNA using iRepertoire nested multiplex PCR. Each CDR3 protein gets one entry after TCRdb re-called the multiplex PCR reads with MiXCR. The sample has about 140,000 distinct CDR3 sequences; 30% to 40% are singletons. The material sequenced was glioma tissue, nonneoplastic brain tissue, or PBMCs (not recorded which). These receptors were collected from a human donor with low-grade glioma or glioblastoma, undergoing nonglioma brain surgery, or in good health (not recorded which).

The CDR3 region is CSAPGRGNQPQHF. The CDR3 DNA reads as TGCAGTGCACCGGGGAGGGGCAATCAGCCCCAGCATTTT. The V and J genes are TRBV20-1 and TRBJ1-5; no clear D. CDR1 is DFQATT, CDR2 SNEGSKA, per germline (reference sequence). Trimming removed 6 bases from V and 2 bases from J, with 11 bases in between. The CDR3 consists of 13 residues.

This clonotype was seen only a few times. Without the conserved terminal phenylalanine or tryptophan, this CDR3 likely stems from a read error. The limits of the CDR3 on the DNA are not certain, so only TCRdb's listed CDR3 is given. CDR3 protein: CASSQDGTETL. This rearrangement joins TRBV4-1 to TRBJ2-7; the table assigns TRBD1, which was not confirmed against the DNA. Germline V lookup: CDR1 MGHRA, CDR2 YSYEKL. The CDR3 has 11 amino acids, counting both end residues.

This chain connects TRBV20-1 to TRBJ2-6; weak D call: TRBD2 (6 bases). Trimming took off 5 bases at V and 0 bases at J, with 26 bases between the two ends. The CDR3 length is 20 residues. CDR1 and CDR2 (germline): DFQATT, SNEGSKA (reference sequence). The CDR3 sequence is CSALVSRYRGISSGANVLTF. CDR3 in DNA: TGCAGTGCTCTCGTGTCCAGATATCGGGGGATAAGCTCTGGGGCCAACGTCCTGACTTTC.

The chain couples TRBV6-5 to TRBJ2-7, with a tentative D call TRBD1 (6 bases). The CDR3 consists of 13 residues. The germline V gene has CDR1 MNHEY and CDR2 SVGAGI. V was clipped by 2 bases and J by 3 bases, with 8 bases between them. The CDR3 bases are TGTGCCAGCAGTTACAGAGGGGGCTACGAGCAGTACTTC. Encoded protein: CASSYRGGYEQYF.

The chain uses TRBV6-2 or TRBV6-3 and TRBJ2-6; D not resolved. Trimming pared 11 bases from V and 0 bases from J, leaving 8 bases between. The CDR3 loop spans 13 amino acids. Germline CDR1 MNHEY, CDR2 SVGEGT. CDR3 in amino acids: CASLASGANVLTF. For the CDR3, the DNA is TGTGCCTCCCTGGCCTCTGGGGCCAACGTCCTGACTTTC.

The chain carries TRBV4-1 and TRBJ2-3; D uncertain. V was shortened by 1 base and J by 1 base, with 9 bases between the two germline ends. Germline lookup yields CDR1 MGHRA and CDR2 YSYEKL. There are 15 residues in the CDR3. CDR3 protein: CASSQAPPGTDTQYF. The CDR3 nucleotides read TGCGCCAGCAGCCAAGCCCCTCCTGGCACAGATACGCAGTATTTT.

The chain is built from TRBV5-1 and TRBJ1-6; 8 bases are a match to TRBD1. J gave up 9 bases and V 4 bases, and 6 bases lay outside the gene matches. Germline CDR1 reads SGHRS; CDR2 reads YFSETQ. This CDR3 region has 14 residues. The CDR3 is CASSQDRESSPLHF. DNA of the CDR3: TGCGCCAGCAGCCAGGACAGGGAGAGTTCACCCCTCCACTTT.

The chain joins TRBV7-3 to TRBJ2-1; D may be TRBD1 or TRBD2 (5 bases each). CDR3 length: 14 residues. The germline V and J ends were trimmed by 4 bases and 6 bases, with 13 bases remaining between them. The germline V gene has CDR1 SGHTA and CDR2 FQGTGA. The CDR3 loop is CASSWGTPSNEQFF. CDR3 nucleotides: TGTGCCAGCAGCTGGGGGACGCCAAGCAATGAGCAGTTCTTC. Based on the CDR3 plus reference TRBV7-3 and TRBJ2-1, the full variable domain is GAGVSQTPSNKVTEKGKYVELRCDPISGHTALYWYRQSLGQGPEFLIYFQGTGAADDSGLPNDRFFAVRPEGSVSTLKIQRTERGDSAVYLCASSWGTPSNEQFFGPGTRLTVL.

The chain is built from TRBV27 and TRBJ2-5; 11 positions agree with TRBD2. The CDR3 extends over 16 amino acids. Per germline, CDR1 MNHEY and CDR2 SMNVEV (reference sequence). Trimming at V came to 4 bases and at J to 5 bases, leaving 9 bases not matched to a gene. The CDR3 DNA is TGTGCCAGCAGTTCGCTCCTAGCGGGAGGATCGGAGACCCAGTACTTC. Translation: CASSSLLAGGSETQYF.

The chain employs TRBV7-6 and TRBJ1-3; D is uncertain. V was clipped by 5 bases and J by 0 bases, with 8 bases between them. This CDR3 has 14 residues. The germline V gene has CDR1 SGHVS and CDR2 FNYEAQ. CDR3 residues: CASSDITSGNTIYF. CDR3 coding DNA: TGTGCCAGCAGCGACATTACCTCTGGAAACACCATATATTTT. The full variable domain, completed using reference TRBV7-6 and TRBJ1-3, is GAGVSQSPRYKVTKRGQDVALRCDPISGHVSLYWYRQALGQGPEFLTYFNYEAQQDKSGLPNDRFSAERPEGSISTLTIQRTEQRDSAMYRCASSDITSGNTIYFGEGSWLTVV.

Turning to this clonotype: Since a much larger clone is just one base distant, this may be a read error. V gene TRBV28 combines with J gene TRBJ1-1; 8 positions match TRBD1. V shed 5 bases, J shed 3 bases, and the junction held 8 bases outside the gene matches. CDR1 and CDR2 (germline): MDHEN, SYDVKM. The CDR3 has 15 residues. The chain's CDR3 is CASSPGGSMDTEAFF. The CDR3 nucleotides read TGTGCCAGCAGTCCAGGGGGCAGCATGGACACTGAAGCTTTCTTT.

V is TRBV15 and J is TRBJ2-7, with D perhaps TRBD1 (6 bases). This CDR3 comprises 14 residues. V was cut by 2 bases and J by 4 bases, with 12 bases left in between. Germline values: CDR1 LNHNV, CDR2 YYDKDF (reference sequence). DNA for the CDR3: TGTGCCACCAGCAGATCAGGACAGACTTACGAGCAGTACTTC. This gives the protein CATSRSGQTYEQYF.

This clonotype appeared a few times. The CDR3 sequence is CASGRDRGSTEAFF. In nucleotides, the CDR3 is TGTGCCAGCGGACGGGACAGGGGGAGCACTGAAGCTTTCTTT. The gene calls are TRBV7-2 and TRBJ1-1, with 11 bases identical to TRBD1. CDR1 and CDR2 from the germline V gene are SGHTA and FQGNSA. CDR3 length equals 14 residues. V lost 8 bases to trimming and J lost 4 bases; unmatched junction nucleotides: 6.

The gene calls are TRBV10-3 and TRBJ1-6, with a tentative D call TRBD1 (6 bases). Per the germline V gene, CDR1 is ENHRY and CDR2 is SYGVKD. Between the trimmed V and J ends, which lost 6 bases and 3 bases, there was a span of 9 bases. The CDR3 is 14 residues long. CDR3 DNA: TGTGCCATCAGCGGGACACACTATAATTCACCCCTCCACTTT. Translating gives CAISGTHYNSPLHF.

The CDR3 protein is CATARSSSTDTQYF. The CDR3 DNA reads TGTGCCACCGCCCGATCAAGCAGCACAGATACGCAGTATTTT. The chain recombines TRBV19 with TRBJ2-3; D is uncertain. This CDR3 spans 14 amino acids. Germline V CDR1 and CDR2: LNHDA, SQIVND (reference sequence). The V end lost 10 bases, the J end lost 0 bases, and 14 bases lay between the germline ends.

In its sample, this clonotype was seen a few times. The chain is built from TRBV15 and TRBJ2-1, with D possibly being TRBD1 (5 bases). Germline V lookup: CDR1 LNHNV, CDR2 YYDKDF (reference sequence). Trimming shortened V by 1 base and J by 5 bases, and 12 bases separated the two germline ends. This CDR3 has 15 amino acids. The CDR3 DNA reads as TGTGCCACCAGCAGAGGACAGAACACGGACAATGAGCAGTTCTTC. This translates into CATSRGQNTDNEQFF.

This clonotype has only a few counts. The chain employs TRBV6-2 or TRBV6-3 and TRBJ1-6; no clear D. This CDR3 spans 17 amino acids. Trimming cost V 0 bases and J 6 bases, with 15 bases left between them. The V gene's germline CDR1 is MNHEY and CDR2 SVGEGT. The CDR3 sequence is CASSYSTDVPANSPLHF. The CDR3 DNA reads TGTGCCAGCAGTTACTCCACGGACGTCCCGGCTAATTCACCCCTCCACTTT.

This chain joins TRBV6-1 and TRBJ2-7; 9 bases line up with TRBD1. The trim removed 6 bases at V and 4 bases at J, leaving 7 bases unmatched. Germline V gene data show CDR1 as MNHNS and CDR2 as SASEGT. This CDR3 region has 14 residues. The CDR3 sequence is CASSPDGTGYEQYF. In DNA form, the CDR3 reads TGTGCCAGCAGCCCCGACGGGACAGGGTACGAGCAGTACTTC.

This clonotype appeared many times. DNA of the CDR3: TGTGCCAGCAGGGGGACAGGGAACGGACTTGAAGCTTTCTTT. Translating it yields CASRGTGNGLEAFF. This chain connects TRBV6-1 to TRBJ1-1; 9 positions match TRBD1. The junction had 9 bases not matched to a gene; V was cut back by 6 bases and J by 7 bases. CDR3 length equals 14 residues. Germline values: CDR1 MNHNS, CDR2 SASEGT.

The chain joins TRBV6-6 to TRBJ2-3; D is uncertain. The CDR3 has 15 residues. CDR1 is MNHNY and CDR2 is SVGAGI in the germline V gene (reference sequence). V was pared by 2 bases and J by 0 bases, with 9 bases between. CDR3 residues: CASSYVPASTDTQYF. The DNA of the CDR3 is TGTGCCAGCAGTTACGTGCCGGCTAGCACAGATACGCAGTATTTT.

Only a few counts were recorded for this clonotype. The chain has TRBV27 and TRBJ1-6; maybe TRBD1 (5 bases). The CDR3 extends over 16 amino acids. Trimming cost V 2 bases and J 9 bases, with 17 bases left between them. CDR1 and CDR2 from the germline V gene are MNHEY and SMNVEV (reference sequence). The CDR3: CASSLDPQGRGSPLHF. CDR3 sequence (DNA): TGTGCCAGCAGTTTAGATCCCCAGGGAAGGGGTTCACCCCTCCACTTT.

J is TRBJ1-1 and V is TRBV7-2, with D unresolved. This CDR3 comprises 13 residues. Looked up from germline, CDR1 is SGHTA and CDR2 is FQGNSA. V lost 7 bases to trimming and J lost 0 bases, with 9 bases between them. CDR3 protein: CASTVGMNTEAFF. In DNA, the CDR3 is TGTGCCAGCACCGTCGGGATGAACACTGAAGCTTTCTTT. Looking up the rest from reference TRBV7-2 and TRBJ1-1 gives the full variable domain: GAGVSQSPSNKVTEKGKDVELRCDPISGHTALYWYRQSLGQGLEFLIYFQGNSAPDKSGLPSDRFSAERTGGSVSTLTIQRTQQEDSAVYLCASTVGMNTEAFFGQGTRLTVV.

The genes are TRBV27 and TRBJ2-7; D call uncertain. The germline V and J ends were trimmed by 5 bases and 0 bases, with 17 bases remaining between them. The V gene's germline CDR1 is MNHEY and CDR2 SMNVEV (reference sequence). The CDR3 totals 16 residues. This CDR3 is CASSPQAPPGSYEQYF. As DNA, the CDR3 is TGTGCCAGCAGTCCGCAGGCCCCACCGGGCTCCTACGAGCAGTACTTC.

This clonotype has a handful of counts. The chain joins TRBV2 to TRBJ1-1; 7 bases match TRBD1. Trimming cost V 2 bases and J 4 bases; bases outside gene matches: 4. Looked up from germline, CDR1 is SNHLY and CDR2 is FYNNEI. The CDR3 contains 14 residues. CDR3 nucleotide sequence: TGTGCCAGCAGTGAAAGCGCAGGGGGCACTGAAGCTTTCTTT. Its translation is CASSESAGGTEAFF.

This chain uses TRBV4-3 with TRBJ2-1, with D perhaps TRBD2 (6 bases). Trimming cost V 5 bases and J 8 bases, with 31 bases left between them. The CDR3 contains 19 residues. CDR1 is LGHNA and CDR2 is YSLEER in the germline V gene. DNA for the CDR3: TGCGCCAGCAGCTTTATCCCCTCTTCCCGGGGGTTTGGTGACGATGAGCAGTTCTTC. Its translation: CASSFIPSSRGFGDDEQFF.